These 8 T cell receptor beta chains were sequenced from one sample in a study of technical replicates of blood from a handful of donors. Data came from immunoSEQ multiplex PCR; TCRdb stores just in-frame clones and leaves some out. The sample comprises some 80,000 clones, around 92% of which are singletons, and approximately 0.25% rests with the top ten. Sequencing was performed on T cells isolated from PBMCs. These TCRs come from a human donor in good health.

This clone was detected once. The rearrangement uses TRBV14 and TRBJ2-5; 7 bases line up with TRBD2. The CDR3 is 13 amino acids. The germline V gene has CDR1 SGHDN and CDR2 FVKESK. Trimming cost V 8 bases and J 7 bases; bases outside gene matches: 10. The DNA of the CDR3 is TGTGCCAGCGGGGAGGGGACCTACGGGACCCAGTACTTC. Translating gives CASGEGTYGTQYF.

The rearrangement links TRBV5-5 to TRBJ1-2; D not resolved. CDR3 length: 14 residues. V lost 0 bases and J lost 4, with 10 bases in between. CDR1 is SGHKS, CDR2 YYEKEE, per germline (reference sequence). CDR3 nucleotide sequence: TGTGCCAGCAGCTTGGCATTGTCAGTCTATGGCTACACCTTC. Its translation is CASSLALSVYGYTF.

This rearrangement joins TRBV28 to TRBJ1-1; D not certain. This CDR3 region has 15 residues. The V gene lost 5 bases and the J gene lost 1 base, with 14 bases spanning the gap. Germline CDR1 is MDHEN and CDR2 is SYDVKM. CDR3 protein: CASSNIVLRNTEAFF. For the CDR3, the DNA is TGTGCCAGCAGTAATATCGTGCTGAGGAACACTGAAGCTTTCTTT.

V usage is TRBV4-1 and J usage is TRBJ2-7; 8 bases match TRBD2. The CDR3 is 14 residues long. The V and J ends lost 6 bases and 1 base, in that order; junction bases with no gene match: 5. The germline CDR1 and CDR2 sequences are MGHRA and YSYEKL. CDR3 protein: CASSPSGGSYEQYF. The CDR3 DNA reads as TGCGCCAGCAGTCCCAGCGGGGGATCCTACGAGCAGTACTTC.

The gene calls are TRBV11-2 and TRBJ2-1, with D possibly TRBD1 on 6 matching bases. Per the germline V gene, CDR1 is SGHAT and CDR2 is FQNNGV. This CDR3 has 14 amino acids. Trimming cost V 3 bases and J 5 bases, with 11 bases left between them. The CDR3 loop reads CASSFRTEHNEQFF. The CDR3 bases are TGTGCCAGCAGCTTTCGGACAGAGCACAATGAGCAGTTCTTC.

V usage is TRBV7-9 and J usage is TRBJ2-7; D might be TRBD1 (5 bases). CDR1 and CDR2 from the germline V gene are SEHNR and FQNEAQ (reference sequence). Trimming cost V 4 bases and J 3 bases, with 7 bases left between them. The CDR3 is 12 amino acids. The CDR3 protein is CASSSRDYEQYF. DNA of the CDR3: TGTGCCAGCAGCTCCAGGGACTACGAGCAGTACTTC.

The J gene is TRBJ1-5, the V gene TRBV11-1; D remains unclear. Germline CDR1 SGHAT, CDR2 FQDESV (reference sequence). Trimming pared 5 bases from V and 4 bases from J, leaving 12 bases between. CDR3 length: 14 amino acids. The DNA for the CDR3 is TGTGCCAGCAGCCCAATGGGAGCTAATCAGCCCCAGCATTTT. This gives the protein CASSPMGANQPQHF.

In its sample, this clone was seen a few times. The chain couples TRBV2 to TRBJ1-1, with 8 bases identical to TRBD1. CDR1 SNHLY and CDR2 FYNNEI come from the germline V gene. The CDR3 sequence is 14 residues long. V shed 4 bases and J 1 base; nucleotides not matched to a gene: 2. CDR3 sequence (DNA): TGTGCCAGCAGTGGCCAGGGGGCGAACACTGAAGCTTTCTTT. Translating gives CASSGQGANTEAFF.